This TCR beta chain was captured in a study of T cell changes during pregnancy in multiple sclerosis. V was cut by 5 bases and J by 6 bases, with 17 bases left in between. The CDR3 has 15 amino acids. Looked up from germline, CDR1 is ENHRY and CDR2 is SYGVKD. Libraries were prepared by immunoSEQ multiplex PCR; TCRdb keeps only in-frame clonotypes and omits some of them. In the table there are more than 25,000 clones, under 95% of which are singletons. The chain links TRBV10-3 to TRBJ1-5; D might be TRBD1 (5 bases). This sample comprised peripheral blood, obtained in the first trimester of pregnancy. This TCR derives from a female donor in good health, enrolled as a control in a pregnancy study. The CDR3 here is CAISPDGGSRQPQHF. Here the CDR3 DNA reads TGTGCCATCAGTCCTGACGGGGGGTCGCGTCAGCCCCAGCATTTT.